This T cell receptor beta chain came from a study of T cell clonality in common variable immunodeficiency. V shed 7 bases and J 0 bases; nucleotides not matched to a gene: 9. CDR3 length: 15 amino acids. Germline V gene data show CDR1 as SGHRS and CDR2 as YFSETQ. Patients and controls were mostly of Caucasian heritage. Heparinized whole blood, about 4.5 to 9 ml, came from each donor. Findings and caveats of the study: CVID subjects shared fewer TCRbeta clones than healthy controls did. TCRbeta clonality was increased in CVID versus healthy controls.

TCRdb's table, derived via immunoSEQ multiplex PCR, lists solely in-frame clones and lacks some. The profile covers 40,000 to 55,000 clones, none occurring a single time. This clone was picked up many times. Its antigen remains unidentified. Coverage ceases 3 residues before the CDR3 finishes, and the germline J gene fills in the end. The specimen was peripheral blood mononuclear cells. The sequence was collected from a person aged 18 to 75 in good health. The V gene is TRBV5-1, the J gene TRBJ1-1; 7 nucleotides agree with TRBD1. The CDR3 sequence is CASGRQGGMNTEAFF. CDR3 DNA, as far as it was read: TGCGCCAGCGGTAGACAGGGTGGGATGAACACTGAA. Filled out from reference TRBV5-1 and TRBJ1-1, the complete variable domain reads KAGVTQTPRYLIKTRGQQVTLSCSPISGHRSVSWYQQTPGQGLQFLFEYFSETQRNKGNFPGRFSGRQFSNSRSEMNVSTLELGDSALYLCASGRQGGMNTEAFFGQGTRLTVV.